The 16 T cell receptor beta chains below were found in one sample sequenced in a study of blood T cell repertoires in COVID-19. Profiling relied on immunoSEQ multiplex PCR, and the TCRdb table lists in-frame clones only, not all of them. Of approximately 250,000 clones listed, roughly 90% are singletons. The sample consisted of peripheral blood. The receptors come from a woman in her 70s with COVID-19, enrolled during active disease.

The chain uses TRBV7-9 and TRBJ1-1; D is perhaps TRBD1 (5 bases). Trimming stripped 10 bases from V and 0 bases from J, with 12 bases between. Germline loops: CDR1 SEHNR, CDR2 FQNEAQ (reference sequence). CDR3 length: 13 residues. The CDR3 nucleotides are TGTGCCACCGAGCGGGGCCTGAACACTGAAGCTTTCTTT. Its translation: CATERGLNTEAFF. Combining the CDR3 with reference TRBV7-9 and TRBJ1-1 gives the whole variable domain DTGVSQNPRHKITKRGQNVTFRCDPISEHNRLYWYRQTLGQGPEFLTYFQNEAQLEKSRLLSDRFSAERPKGSFSTLEIQRTEQGDSAMYLCATERGLNTEAFFGQGTRLTVV.

The chain combines TRBV5-1 with TRBJ2-7, with TRBD1 identical over 10 bases. With V trimmed by 4 bases and J by 5 bases, 6 bases remained unmatched. The CDR3 is 14 amino acids. Germline V gene sequence: CDR1 SGHRS, CDR2 YFSETQ. In nucleotides, the CDR3 is TGCGCCAGCAGCGAGGGGGACAGGGGTGACGAGCAGTACTTC. This codes for CASSEGDRGDEQYF. Full variable domain (remainder filled in from reference TRBV5-1 and TRBJ2-7): KAGVTQTPRYLIKTRGQQVTLSCSPISGHRSVSWYQQTPGQGLQFLFEYFSETQRNKGNFPGRFSGRQFSNSRSEMNVSTLELGDSALYLCASSEGDRGDEQYFGPGTRLTVT.

The chain carries TRBV5-1 and TRBJ2-7, with a possible D match to TRBD2 (5 bases). The germline V and J ends were trimmed by 0 bases and 5 bases, with 15 bases remaining between them. The CDR3 is 15 amino acids. CDR1 SGHRS and CDR2 YFSETQ come from the germline V gene. The CDR3 coding sequence is TGCGCCAGCAGCTTGGAAGCGGCCAGAGTCGACGAGCAGTACTTC. Translating gives CASSLEAARVDEQYF.

The chain combines TRBV11-2 with TRBJ2-3; D possibly corresponds to TRBD2 (6 bases). Trimming stripped 5 bases from V and 2 bases from J, with 14 bases between. Germline V gives CDR1 SGHAT, CDR2 FQNNGV. The CDR3 extends over 15 amino acids. CDR3 in DNA: TGTGCCAGCAGCCATCGGAGGGGCCCCACAGATACGCAGTATTTT. Amino acids: CASSHRRGPTDTQYF.

This clone turned up a few times. This rearrangement joins TRBV6-2 or TRBV6-3 to TRBJ2-7, with D hard to call. This CDR3 has 13 amino acids. V lost 2 bases, J lost 0 bases, and 5 bases lay in between. Germline loops: CDR1 MNHEY, CDR2 SVGEGT. The CDR3 spells CASSYPNSYEQYF. The DNA of the CDR3 is TGTGCCAGCAGTTACCCCAACTCCTACGAGCAGTACTTC.

The chain employs TRBV4-2 and TRBJ2-7, with TRBD1 matching 11 bases. The V gene end was trimmed by 3 bases and the J gene end by 6 bases; junction bases not matched to a gene: 4. Germline CDR1 reads LGHNA; CDR2 reads YNFKEQ. The length of the CDR3 is 14 residues. Here the CDR3 reads CASSQDRGRVEQYF. The CDR3 region has the DNA TGTGCCAGCAGCCAGGACAGGGGGCGCGTCGAGCAGTACTTC.

V is TRBV12-3 or TRBV12-4 and J is TRBJ2-3; unclear D gene. The CDR3 consists of 11 residues. V dropped 5 bases and J dropped 2 bases, with 2 bases sitting between them. CDR3 in DNA: TGTGCCAGCAGTCTCACAGATACGCAGTATTTT. It translates to CASSLTDTQYF.

The chain couples TRBV7-2 to TRBJ2-7; the match to TRBD1 covers 7 bases. There are 13 residues in the CDR3. CDR1 is SGHTA and CDR2 is FQGNSA in the germline V gene. Trimming at V came to 5 bases and at J to 2 bases, leaving 3 bases not matched to a gene. The CDR3 here is CASSPDRTYEQYF. The CDR3 DNA is TGTGCCAGCAGCCCGGACAGGACCTACGAGCAGTACTTC.

This chain uses TRBV6-5 with TRBJ2-1, with D hard to call. CDR1 and CDR2 (germline): MNHEY, SVGAGI. V shed 6 bases and J shed 11 bases, with 17 bases lying between them. There are 13 residues in the CDR3. The CDR3 DNA is TGTGCCAGCAGGCCGGGTCCACCTTCTCAGCAGTTCTTC. Its protein is CASRPGPPSQQFF.

The chain combines TRBV30 with TRBJ1-6, with D perhaps TRBD1 (6 bases). CDR3 size: 13 residues. CDR1 is GTSNPN, CDR2 SVGIG, per germline (reference sequence). The V and J ends lost 1 base and 5 bases respectively, with 6 bases between them. CDR3 amino acids: CAWSEGDNSPLHF. The CDR3 DNA sequence: TGTGCCTGGAGTGAGGGGGATAATTCACCCCTCCACTTT.

This clone was found a few times. The identical CDR3 is also encoded by other nucleotide sequences in the sample. The J gene is TRBJ1-3, the V gene TRBV5-1, with D unclear. The CDR3 is made up of 13 amino acids. V lost 4 bases to trimming and J lost 4 bases, with 9 bases between them. CDR1 is SGHRS, CDR2 YFSETQ, per germline. Here the CDR3 DNA reads TGCGCCAGCAGCCCAACGACAGGAAACACCATATATTTT. It encodes CASSPTTGNTIYF.

This clone was seen only once. The chain recombines TRBV19 with TRBJ1-1, with TRBD1 as a possible D gene (6 bases). Trimming pared 5 bases from V and 10 bases from J, leaving 17 bases between. The CDR3 has 13 residues. Germline V lookup: CDR1 LNHDA, CDR2 SQIVND (reference sequence). CDR3 sequence (DNA): TGTGCCAGTAGTCCCCTCGGGGGGGCGCGAGCTTTCTTT. Amino acid sequence: CASSPLGGARAFF.

A note on this clone: Additional DNA sequences in this sample encode the identical CDR3. The genes are TRBV7-2 and TRBJ1-3; D is undetermined. The germline CDR1 and CDR2 sequences are SGHTA and FQGNSA. Trimming shortened V by 2 bases and J by 0 bases, and 5 bases separated the two germline ends. The CDR3 sequence is 14 residues long. The CDR3 here is CASSLRGSGNTIYF. CDR3 coding DNA: TGTGCCAGCAGCTTACGGGGCTCTGGAAACACCATATATTTT.

The CDR3 bases are TGTGCCAGCAGCGGACAGGGGGCCCCTGGGGAGCAGTACTTC. It translates to CASSGQGAPGEQYF. The chain combines TRBV11-1 with TRBJ2-7; 11 nucleotides match TRBD1. With V trimmed by 5 bases and J by 7 bases, 7 bases remained unmatched. Germline V lookup: CDR1 SGHAT, CDR2 FQDESV (reference sequence). The CDR3 contains 14 residues.

The chain uses TRBV6-2 or TRBV6-3 and TRBJ1-4, with a weak D call TRBD1 (5 bases). The CDR3 consists of 15 residues. Per the germline V gene, CDR1 is MNHEY and CDR2 is SVGEGT. The V gene lost 4 bases and the J gene lost 7 bases, with 16 bases spanning the gap. CDR3 loop: CASSSQGFGTEKLFF. The CDR3 DNA is TGTGCCAGCAGTTCTCAGGGATTTGGTACTGAAAAACTGTTTTTT.

The J gene is TRBJ2-5, the V gene TRBV5-6; weak D call: TRBD2 (6 bases). CDR1 is SGHDT and CDR2 is YYEEEE in the germline V gene. V was cut by 4 bases and J by 0 bases, with 19 bases left in between. The length of the CDR3 is 17 residues. CDR3 DNA sequence: TGTGCCAGCAGCCCCTGGCGGGGCGGGACCTACCAAGAGACCCAGTACTTC. It specifies CASSPWRGGTYQETQYF.